Below, one T cell receptor (beta chain) is given with its context. The repertoire was sequenced with immunoSEQ multiplex PCR; TCRdb's copy has only in-frame clones and lacks some. The table records 40,000 or so clones, about 89% of them present only once. Germline V gene sequence: CDR1 SGHDN, CDR2 FVKESK. V gave up 3 bases and J gave up 5 bases; unmatched junction bases: 11. The CDR3 length is 18 residues. This specimen belongs to a study of blood T cell repertoires in COVID-19. This sequence joins TRBV14 and TRBJ2-5; 14 positions agree with TRBD2. The specimen was peripheral blood. This sequence originates from a woman in her twenties or thirties in a cohort sampled during active COVID-19. Written as DNA, the CDR3 is TGTGCCAGCAGCCAGGGGACTAGCGGGAGATGGTCGTGGGAGACCCAGTACTTC. Encoded protein: CASSQGTSGRWSWETQYF.